This TCR beta chain originates from a study of blood T cell repertoires in COVID-19. The wider study: Samples came from the United States, Italy and Spain, spanning acute and convalescent COVID-19. Sources were T cells, B-cell-depleted T cells, or PBMCs; the material itself was cDNA or gDNA.

This table comes from immunoSEQ multiplex PCR, and its TCRdb copy is limited to in-frame clones, with some not included. The table has approximately 46,000 clones, more than 80% seen once. Germline V lookup: CDR1 LGHDT, CDR2 YNNKEL (reference sequence). This CDR3 has 14 amino acids. V lost 0 bases and J lost 11, with 16 bases in between. The source is a man between 70 and 80 years old with active COVID-19. This chain uses TRBV3-1 (or the pseudogene TRBV3-2) with TRBJ1-1; tentatively, D is TRBD1 (5 bases). What was sequenced was peripheral blood. DNA for the CDR3: TGTGCCAGCAGCCAAGATGGGGGAGGGGTTGGGGCTTTCTTT. This translates into CASSQDGGGVGAFF.